The 10 T cell receptor beta chains given below trace back to one sample, sequenced in a study of T cell clonality in common variable immunodeficiency. The repertoire was sequenced with immunoSEQ multiplex PCR; TCRdb's copy has only in-frame clones and lacks some. Recorded here are roughly 51,000 clones, none singletons. Material: peripheral blood mononuclear cells. The receptors here all came from a person aged 18 to 75 in good health.

This clone was counted at least ten times. The CDR3 loop is CAISEDRVSEAFF. The covered CDR3 bases are TGTGCCATCAGTGAGGACAGGGTCTCTGAA. The chain carries TRBV10-3 and TRBJ1-1; 7 positions agree with TRBD1. The read falls 3 residues short of the CDR3 end, and the missing part is taken from the germline J gene. The germline CDR1 and CDR2 sequences are ENHRY and SYGVKD. Germline trimming cut 2 bases from V and 6 bases from J; bases unmatched to any gene: 3. This CDR3 comprises 13 residues.

This clone was counted at least ten times. The CDR3 end is not reached by the read, which stops 3 residues before it; the germline J gene fills it in. The chain carries TRBV6-2 or TRBV6-3 and TRBJ2-2; TRBD2 might be the D (6 bases). Germline CDR1 is MNHEY and CDR2 is SVGEGT. This CDR3 has 16 amino acids. V lost 0 bases, J lost 2 bases, and 10 bases lay in between. CDR3 DNA (partial): TGTGCCAGCAGTTACTCGACGGGGGTTAACACCGGGGAG. This gives the protein CASSYSTGVNTGE. The complete CDR3 protein is CASSYSTGVNTGELFF.

This clone was seen ten or more times. CDR3 sequence: CASSPTAGNEQFF. The part of the CDR3 DNA that was read is TGTGCCAGCAGTCCCACTGCAGGAAATGAG. The V call is TRBV6-2 or TRBV6-3, the J call TRBJ2-1; no definite D call. From the germline J gene comes the end of the CDR3, since the read stops 3 residues before it. CDR3 length: 13 amino acids. V lost 5 bases and J 7 bases, leaving 12 bases between the germline ends. In germline, CDR1 is MNHEY, CDR2 SVGEGT.

Within the sample, this clone is medium-sized (0.01 to 0.1%). The CDR3 DNA, read in part, is TGCGCCAGCAGCCTAACAGGGTTCTATGAG. This translates into CASSLTGFYE. The entire CDR3 protein is CASSLTGFYEQFF. This sequence joins TRBV5-1 and TRBJ2-1, with a weak D call TRBD1 (6 bases). Read data end 3 residues before the CDR3 end; the end is taken from the germline J gene. The CDR3 covers 13 residues. Germline V gene lookup returns CDR1 SGHRS and CDR2 YFSETQ. V was clipped by 4 bases and J by 8 bases, with 13 bases between them. The full variable domain, rest sourced from reference TRBV5-1 and TRBJ2-1, is KAGVTQTPRYLIKTRGQQVTLSCSPISGHRSVSWYQQTPGQGLQFLFEYFSETQRNKGNFPGRFSGRQFSNSRSEMNVSTLELGDSALYLCASSLTGFYEQFFGPGTRLTVL.

This clone appeared many times. The read falls 3 residues short of the CDR3 end, and the missing part is taken from the germline J gene. The chain combines TRBV18 with TRBJ2-7, with TRBD1 matching over 9 bases. The germline gives CDR1 KGHSH, CDR2 LQKENI. This CDR3 spans 15 amino acids. V shed 4 bases, J shed 1 base, and the junction held 5 bases outside the gene matches. The CDR3 DNA, read in part, is TGTGCCAGCTCACGCCCGGGACAGGGATCCTACGAG. It is translated as CASSRPGQGSYE. The complete CDR3 reads CASSRPGQGSYEQYF.

This clone was counted ten times or more. The observed sequence ends 3 residues before the CDR3 terminus, with the missing tail filled in from the germline J gene. The gene calls are TRBV5-1 and TRBJ1-2; 11 bases agree with TRBD1. Trimming at V came to 2 bases and at J to 7 bases, leaving 7 bases not matched to a gene. Germline CDR1 and CDR2: SGHRS and YFSETQ. This CDR3 is 15 amino acids long. The sequenced part of the CDR3 DNA is TGCGCCAGCAGCTTAGACGTAGGACAGGGGGCTGGC. Translated, it gives CASSLDVGQGAG. The complete CDR3 reads CASSLDVGQGAGYTF.

This clone was recorded at least ten times. The read ends 3 residues before the CDR3 terminus; that terminus is restored from the germline J gene. The chain recombines TRBV5-1 with TRBJ1-6; D is perhaps TRBD1 (5 bases). CDR1 SGHRS and CDR2 YFSETQ come from the germline V gene. Trimming cost V 4 bases and J 5 bases, with 13 bases left between them. This CDR3 spans 15 amino acids. CDR3 DNA, as far as it was read: TGCGCCAGCAGCATGGGAGGAGGGGATAATTCACCC. Translation gives CASSMGGGDNSP. The entire CDR3 sequence reads CASSMGGGDNSPLHF.

This clone was counted ten times or more. The read gets to within 3 residues of the CDR3 end, and the germline J gene fills in the rest. This chain links TRBV6-1 with TRBJ1-4, with D maybe TRBD1 (5 bases). V lost 3 bases, J lost 7 bases, and 12 bases lay in between. CDR1 MNHNS and CDR2 SASEGT come from the germline V gene. The CDR3 contains 14 residues. The CDR3 reads CASSEVDNAEKLFF. CDR3 DNA, as far as it was read: TGTGCCAGCAGTGAGGTGGACAACGCTGAAAAA.

This clone was found many times. The read ends 3 residues before the CDR3 terminus; that terminus is restored from the germline J gene. The rearrangement links TRBV19 to TRBJ2-1; 7 positions match TRBD2. V lost 5 bases to trimming and J lost 8 bases; unmatched junction nucleotides: 15. The germline gives CDR1 LNHDA, CDR2 SQIVND (reference sequence). CDR3 size: 16 residues. The CDR3 reads CASSFRAGRESDEQFF. CDR3 DNA (partial): TGTGCCAGTAGTTTTCGAGCGGGAAGGGAGAGCGATGAG.

A remark on this clone: The CDR3 extends 3 residues past the end of the read, so its final part is completed from the germline J gene. The chain carries TRBV11-1 and TRBJ1-1; no firm D call. In germline, CDR1 is SGHAT, CDR2 FQDESV (reference sequence). This CDR3 contains 13 residues. V was shortened by 5 bases and J by 0 bases, with 7 bases between the two germline ends. The CDR3 protein is CASSTKMNTEAFF. The sequenced CDR3 bases are TGTGCCAGCAGCACTAAGATGAACACTGAA.